Only a few counts were recorded for the clone carrying this T cell receptor beta chain. What it binds is unknown. This CDR3 is built from 14 residues. Per the germline V gene, CDR1 is MGHDK and CDR2 is SYGVNS. J gave up 4 bases and V 4 bases, and 3 bases lay outside the gene matches. Autologous stem cell transplantation was followed by relapse in every patient, and brentuximab vedotin exposure varied. Patients' outcomes at their best amounted to complete response, partial response or progressive disease. The sample comes from a study of PD-1 blockade in classical Hodgkin lymphoma. Findings and limits, study-wide: The authors have not defined what causes the repertoire differences, possibly disease activity or prior therapy.

The repertoire was sequenced with immunoSEQ multiplex PCR; TCRdb's copy has only in-frame clones and lacks some. The table has 60,000 to 75,000 clones, about 92% seen once. Sample: peripheral blood mononuclear cells (PBMCs), taken at baseline. The receptor was derived from a human donor with classical Hodgkin lymphoma. V usage is TRBV25-1 and J usage is TRBJ2-2; 7 bases are shared with TRBD2. Here the CDR3 DNA reads TGTGCCAGCAGTGTTTCGGGGGGCACCGGGGAGCTGTTTTTT. It encodes CASSVSGGTGELFF.